This T cell receptor (beta chain) emerged from a study of identical twins. Whole-study findings and limits: Analyses of zero insertions could be partly confounded by invariant MAIT and iNKT cells.

Notes on this clonotype: Its specificity is not known.

The CDR3 runs 14 residues. Germline V lookup: CDR1 SEHNR, CDR2 FQNEAQ (reference sequence). With 6 bases removed from V and 8 bases from J, the gap between germline ends came to 17 bases. A universal primer site was incorporated via template switching, and the cDNA contained unique molecular identifiers. TCRdb re-called the 5' RACE reads with MiXCR, one entry per CDR3 protein. Here the sample spans some 500,000 distinct CDR3 sequences, about 20% being singletons. These data were likewise used in another study, on T cells expressing NK-cell markers. According to that study: TCR beta repertoires came from sorted CD3+CD56+NKG2C+, CD3+CD56+NKG2C- and CD3+CD56-NKG2C+ T cells. In several experiments, sorting was confined to alpha-beta TCR T cells through use of an anti-gamma-delta TCR antibody.

The TCR sequence derives from a woman aged 18-35 years in good health. Sample: CD4+ T cells sorted from blood. The rearrangement links TRBV7-9 to TRBJ2-1; D gene unclear. CDR3 nucleotide sequence: TGTGCCAGCAGTTTTAAGAGAGCTGTGGATGAGCAGTTCTTC. It translates to CASSFKRAVDEQFF.